This T cell receptor beta chain originates from a study of T cells in Graves' hyperthyroidism and ophthalmopathy. Amplification of TCR beta CDR3 regions was performed using RNA transcripts as template. First-round RT-PCR targeting the TCR CDR3 was performed with the HTBI primer set. TCRdb re-called the multiplex PCR reads through MiXCR, storing one row per CDR3 protein. The sample has about 640,000 distinct CDR3 sequences; roughly 20% are singletons. The material sequenced was blood. The clonotype comes from a man in his thirties or forties with Graves' ophthalmopathy.

For the CDR3, the DNA is TGTGCCTGGAGTGTAAAAGGGGCTCACACTGAAGCTTTCTTT. Amino acid sequence: CAWSVKGAHTEAFF. The chain employs TRBV30 and TRBJ1-1; D may be TRBD1 (5 bases). The CDR3 has 14 amino acids. The V end lost 0 bases, the J end lost 3 bases, and 11 bases lay between the germline ends. The germline gives CDR1 GTSNPN, CDR2 SVGIG (reference sequence).